This passage covers 20 T cell receptor beta chains from one sample sequenced in a study of blood T cells in healthy people across ages. PCR was performed a second time for roughly 6 to 12 cycles using a sample-barcoded 5' primer and a J-beta primer mix. One entry per CDR3 protein, called by TCRdb with MiXCR from the 5' RACE reads. The sample has around 1,500,000 distinct CDR3 sequences, approximately 40% seen once. The sample was blood. The receptors derive from a woman in her late teens or twenties in good health.

On this clonotype: The junction departs from the called germline gene at one end, perhaps through a read error. The chain joins TRBV2 to TRBJ2-1; D call uncertain. The CDR3 contains 13 residues. Germline CDR1 and CDR2: SNHLY and FYNNEI. CDR3 sequence: CASSEDVVNERFF. The CDR3 DNA reads as TGTGCCAGCAGTGAAGACGTAGTCAATGAGCGGTTCTTC. Full variable domain (rest looked up from reference TRBV2 and TRBJ2-1): EPEVTQTPSHQVTQMGQEVILRCVPISNHLYFYWYRQILGQKVEFLVSFYNNEISEKSEIFDDQFSVERPDGSNFTLKIRSTKLEDSAMYFCASSEDVVNERFFGPGTRLTVL.

The table lists this clonotype with a few counts. The chain couples TRBV4-1 to TRBJ2-1; 9 bases are a match to TRBD2. CDR3 length: 17 amino acids. Looked up from germline, CDR1 is MGHRA and CDR2 is YSYEKL. Unmatched junction bases numbered 15, after V lost 0 bases and J lost 12 bases. The CDR3 nucleotides are TGCGCCAGCAGCCAAGATCAGGTGGTAGCGGGGGCAACGGGGCAGTTCTTC. Protein product: CASSQDQVVAGATGQFF.

The chain is built from TRBV3-1 and TRBJ1-5; no definite D call. There are 14 residues in the CDR3. V was clipped by 8 bases and J by 0 bases, with 11 bases between them. The germline V gene has CDR1 LGHDT and CDR2 YNNKEL (reference sequence). The CDR3 DNA reads TGTGCCAGCTCCCGGGTACCTAGCAATCAGCCCCAGCATTTT. As protein: CASSRVPSNQPQHF.

The rearrangement joins TRBV30 to TRBJ2-3, with D perhaps TRBD1 (5 bases). The germline V gene has CDR1 GTSNPN and CDR2 SVGIG (reference sequence). V dropped 7 bases and J dropped 6 bases, with 11 bases sitting between them. The CDR3 length is 11 residues. Here the CDR3 reads CASRTSDTQYF. The CDR3, as DNA: TGTGCCTCACGGACATCGGATACGCAGTATTTT.

The V gene is TRBV6-1, the J gene TRBJ2-1; 9 nucleotides align to TRBD1. Germline V gene sequence: CDR1 MNHNS, CDR2 SASEGT. Trimming took 8 bases from V and 13 from J; bases not matched to a gene: 9. The CDR3 runs to 12 residues. CDR3 nucleotide sequence: TGTGCCAGCCACAGGGGGCCTGAGACCCAGTTCTTC. Translated: CASHRGPETQFF.

In this sample, this clonotype turned up a few times. V gene TRBV2 combines with J gene TRBJ2-3, with D unclear. CDR3 length: 14 residues. V was trimmed by 1 base and J by 6 bases, leaving 11 bases between them. Germline V gives CDR1 SNHLY, CDR2 FYNNEI. The CDR3 DNA follows: TGTGCCAGCAGTGAAGTTCTTGTGGCGGATACGCAGTATTTT. Translation gives CASSEVLVADTQYF.

The V call is TRBV27, the J call TRBJ1-2; perhaps TRBD1 as D (5 bases). The CDR3 totals 14 residues. The V end was cut by 5 bases, the J end by 1 base, with 11 bases between. The V gene's germline CDR1 is MNHEY and CDR2 SMNVEV (reference sequence). The CDR3 DNA reads TGTGCCAGCAGTCCCCGACAGTTTAACTATGGCTACACCTTC. Translated, it gives CASSPRQFNYGYTF.

The chain combines TRBV10-2 with TRBJ2-3; 13 positions match TRBD2. V lost 3 bases, J lost 5 bases, and 8 bases stayed unmatched. CDR3 length: 17 amino acids. Germline V gives CDR1 WSHSY, CDR2 SAAADI. The DNA of the CDR3 is TGCGCCAGCAGTGAAGCAGGACTAGCGGGAGACCAAGATACGCAGTATTTT. It is translated as CASSEAGLAGDQDTQYF.

The chain links TRBV3-1 to TRBJ1-2; 7 bases are a match to TRBD1. The CDR3 totals 14 residues. The germline CDR1 and CDR2 sequences are LGHDT and YNNKEL (reference sequence). The trim removed 6 bases at V and 8 bases at J, leaving 12 bases unmatched. DNA of the CDR3: TGTGCCAGCAGACCCTCAGGGGACAGCTGGGGCTACACCTTC. As protein: CASRPSGDSWGYTF.

The V gene is TRBV12-3 or TRBV12-4, the J gene TRBJ2-3; 8 bases map to TRBD1. CDR3 length equals 14 residues. J was trimmed by 6 bases and V by 7 bases; bases with no gene match: 9. CDR3 in DNA: TGTGCCAGCACCTCGGACAGGGAAGACGATACGCAGTATTTT. Residues: CASTSDREDDTQYF.

This clonotype was seen a few times. This sequence joins TRBV3-1 and TRBJ2-3; a possible D gene is TRBD2 (5 bases). This CDR3 is 15 amino acids long. Trimming shortened V by 0 bases and J by 5 bases, and 12 bases separated the two germline ends. Per germline, CDR1 LGHDT and CDR2 YNNKEL (reference sequence). CDR3 sequence (DNA): TGTGCCAGCAGCCAAGAGGGCTCACGGGGAGATACGCAGTATTTT. It is translated as CASSQEGSRGDTQYF.

This rearrangement joins TRBV29-1 to TRBJ2-5, with TRBD1 matching over 7 bases. Trimming cost V 5 bases and J 11 bases; bases outside gene matches: 17. The CDR3 runs to 14 residues. Germline values: CDR1 SQVTM, CDR2 ANQGSEA. CDR3 protein: CSVPGQAAMDEQYF. The CDR3 DNA sequence: TGCAGCGTTCCCGGACAGGCCGCCATGGATGAGCAGTACTTC.

This clonotype was seen a handful of times. The genes are TRBV10-3 and TRBJ2-7; TRBD2 is a possible D gene (5 bases). Germline lookup yields CDR1 ENHRY and CDR2 SYGVKD. The CDR3 has 15 amino acids. V lost 6 bases and J 6 bases, leaving 21 bases between the germline ends. DNA of the CDR3: TGTGCCATCAGCACCGGACTGGATCCAGCTCGCGAGCAGTACTTC. This translates into CAISTGLDPAREQYF.

This clonotype was seen a handful of times. V is TRBV29-1 and J is TRBJ2-2; perhaps D is TRBD1 or TRBD2 (5 bases each). The CDR3 sequence is 13 residues long. Deletions cut 5 bases from V and 4 bases from J, with 11 bases between. Germline loops: CDR1 SQVTM, CDR2 ANQGSEA. The CDR3 loop is CSVRGAGTGELFF. Here the CDR3 DNA reads TGCAGCGTTCGAGGGGCGGGCACCGGGGAGCTGTTTTTT.

This chain links TRBV6-5 with TRBJ2-7; 9 bases align to TRBD1. Trimming removed 6 bases from V and 7 bases from J; junction bases left unmatched: 13. The CDR3 runs to 15 residues. Germline-derived CDR1 and CDR2 are MNHEY and SVGAGI. The DNA of the CDR3 is TGTGCCAGCAGCCAACGTTGGGACAGGGAAGATGAGCAGTACTTC. It yields the protein CASSQRWDREDEQYF.

This clonotype was observed a handful of times. This rearrangement joins TRBV10-3 to TRBJ2-7, with 7 bases lining up with TRBD1. Germline-derived CDR1 and CDR2 are ENHRY and SYGVKD. The CDR3 contains 13 residues. J was trimmed by 5 bases and V by 5 bases; bases with no gene match: 6. CDR3 residues: CAISPTGTHEQYF. CDR3 coding DNA: TGTGCCATCAGTCCGACAGGGACCCACGAGCAGTACTTC.

This clonotype was recorded at least ten times. The V and J genes are TRBV7-9 and TRBJ2-1; 13 bases agree with TRBD2. Germline CDR1 reads SEHNR; CDR2 reads FQNEAQ (reference sequence). The CDR3 runs to 15 residues. The ends lost 6 bases at V and 7 bases at J; junction bases unmatched: 6. The CDR3 nucleotides read TGTGCCAGCAGTCTAGGGACTAGCGGGACGAATGAGCAGTTCTTC. Amino acid sequence: CASSLGTSGTNEQFF.

This clonotype has only a few counts. The CDR3 DNA reads as TGTGCCATCAGTGAGTCGGCCCAGGGGGCCGGGGAGCTGTTTTTT. Its translation is CAISESAQGAGELFF. The gene calls are TRBV10-3 and TRBJ2-2; 7 bases fit TRBD1. Trimming at V came to 0 bases and at J to 6 bases, leaving 4 bases not matched to a gene. This CDR3 contains 15 residues. In germline, CDR1 is ENHRY, CDR2 SYGVKD.

The rearrangement joins TRBV3-1 to TRBJ1-2; maybe TRBD1 (5 bases). Germline lookup yields CDR1 LGHDT and CDR2 YNNKEL (reference sequence). With 7 bases removed from V and 8 bases from J, the gap between germline ends came to 17 bases. This CDR3 comprises 13 residues. The CDR3 nucleotides are TGTGCCAGCACCGTCTCCACGCGGGGGGGCTACACCTTC. This codes for CASTVSTRGGYTF. Full variable domain (remainder filled in from reference TRBV3-1 and TRBJ1-2): DTAVSQTPKYLVTQMGNDKSIKCEQNLGHDTMYWYKQDSKKFLKIMFSYNNKELIINETVPNRFSPKSPDKAHLNLHINSLELGDSAVYFCASTVSTRGGYTFGSGTRLTVV.

V gene TRBV28 combines with J gene TRBJ2-7; no clear D gene. V gave up 9 bases and J gave up 2 bases, with 11 bases separating them. The CDR3 totals 12 residues. Germline values: CDR1 MDHEN, CDR2 SYDVKM. CDR3 nucleotides: TGTGCCAGTCAAAGTTTACCCTACGAGCAGTACTTC. Translating gives CASQSLPYEQYF. Combining the CDR3 with reference TRBV28 and TRBJ2-7 gives the whole variable domain DVKVTQSSRYLVKRTGEKVFLECVQDMDHENMFWYRQDPGLGLRLIYFSYDVKMKEKGDIPEGYSVSREKKERFSLILESASTNQTSMYLCASQSLPYEQYFGPGTRLTVT.